This is a list of T cell receptor beta chains from one sample in a study of identical twins. Each CDR3 protein gets one entry after TCRdb re-called the 5' RACE reads with MiXCR. The sample consists of hundreds of thousands of distinct CDR3 sequences, over 8.5% of them appearing once. This sample was also put to use in a study of yellow fever vaccine responses in identical twins.

Sequencing input: CD8+ T cells sorted from blood. Source of these receptors: a woman between 18 and 29 years old in good health. Each CDR3 is given with its conserved first and last residue. D genes are given only for firm matches. Clone size, where shown, is once, few, many, or a class for clones that have expanded.

V	J	length	size	D	CDR3	DNA
TRBV2	TRBJ2-3	15	few	TRBD2	CASRTPPVEGGAQYF	TGTGCCAGCAGGACCCCACCTGTAGAGGGAGGGGCGCAGTATTTT
TRBV20-1	TRBJ2-7	14	many	TRBD2	CSARDSSGGYEQYF	TGCAGTGCTAGAGATTCTAGCGGGGGCTACGAGCAGTACTTC
TRBV29-1	TRBJ2-2	16	-	TRBD1	CSVEDRQGTNTGELFF	TGCAGCGTTGAAGACCGACAGGGAACGAACACCGGGGAGCTGTTTTTT
TRBV4-3	TRBJ2-7	15	many	-	CASSQDIGPWNEQYF	TGCGCCAGCAGCCAAGATATAGGGCCGTGGAACGAGCAGTACTTC
TRBV6-5	TRBJ1-6	16	-	-	CASSYSGTDLNSPLHF	TGTGCCAGCAGTTACTCCGGGACGGACCTGAATTCACCCCTCCACTTT
TRBV27	TRBJ2-1	19	-	TRBD2	CASSSDLGLAGGTYNEQFF	TGTGCCAGCAGTTCGGACTTGGGACTAGCGGGAGGGACCTACAATGAGCAGTTCTTC
TRBV7-3	TRBJ2-7	15	many	TRBD1	CASSLLRQGRSEQYF	TGTGCCAGCAGCTTACTGAGACAGGGGCGAAGCGAGCAGTACTTC
TRBV12-3/TRBV12-4	TRBJ2-1	16	many	-	CASSAESKRRYNEQFF	TGTGCCAGCAGCGCCGAGAGTAAGCGGCGCTACAATGAGCAGTTCTTC
TRBV12-3/TRBV12-4	TRBJ2-7	14	many	TRBD1	CASSLGDRENEQYF	TGTGCCAGCAGTTTGGGGGACAGGGAAAACGAGCAGTACTTC
TRBV11-2	TRBJ2-2	14	many	-	CASSWLQNTGELFF	TGTGCCAGCAGCTGGTTGCAAAACACCGGGGAGCTGTTTTTT
TRBV4-3	TRBJ1-2	13	few	-	CASSQDGSSGYTF	TGCGCCAGCAGCCAAGATGGCAGTTCCGGCTACACCTTC
TRBV20-1	TRBJ2-3	14	few	-	CSARDLVVGDTQYF	TGCAGTGCTAGAGACTTAGTGGTGGGGGATACGCAGTATTTT
TRBV15	TRBJ2-7	14	-	TRBD2	CATSPLAGVYEQYF	TGTGCCACCAGTCCCCTAGCGGGAGTCTACGAGCAGTACTTC
TRBV3-1	TRBJ2-1	16	-	TRBD2	CASSHIAGVAPNEQFF	TGTGCCAGCAGCCACATAGCGGGAGTTGCCCCGAATGAGCAGTTCTTC
TRBV4-3	TRBJ2-1	15	few	-	CASSQDLGGYNEQFF	TGCGCCAGCAGCCAAGATCTGGGCGGTTACAATGAGCAGTTCTTC
TRBV28	TRBJ1-1	12	few	-	CASIRGGTEAFF	TGTGCCAGCATACGCGGGGGCACTGAAGCTTTCTTT
TRBV11-2	TRBJ2-2	13	-	-	CASSSLATGELFF	TGTGCCAGCAGCTCCCTTGCCACCGGGGAGCTGTTTTTT
TRBV25-1	TRBJ2-2	13	many	-	CATQVENTGELFF	TGTGCCACCCAGGTGGAGAACACCGGGGAGCTGTTTTTT
TRBV12-3/TRBV12-4	TRBJ2-1	11	-	-	CASSLGPLQFF	TGTGCCAGCAGTTTAGGTCCCTTACAGTTCTTC
TRBV11-2	TRBJ2-2	17	-	-	CASSPQIEGLGYGELFF	TGTGCCAGCAGCCCCCAGATTGAGGGCCTCGGGTATGGGGAGCTGTTTTTT
TRBV4-3	TRBJ2-3	17	many	-	CASSQDEAQRSTDTQYF	TGCGCCAGCAGCCAAGATGAGGCCCAGAGAAGCACAGATACGCAGTATTTT
TRBV7-8	TRBJ1-5	15	many	-	CASSLLQGPYQPQHF	TGTGCCAGCAGCTTACTACAGGGTCCTTATCAGCCCCAGCATTTT
TRBV7-8	TRBJ2-3	19	few	TRBD2	CASNPETRGLAGEMNTQYF	TGTGCCAGCAACCCAGAAACTCGGGGACTAGCGGGCGAAATGAATACGCAGTATTTT
TRBV14	TRBJ2-7	13	-	-	CASSQVATLEQYF	TGTGCCAGCAGCCAAGTCGCCACGCTCGAGCAGTACTTC
TRBV7-9	TRBJ2-7	15	many	-	CASSRGAGGSYEQYF	TGTGCCAGCAGCCGGGGGGCAGGGGGCAGTTACGAGCAGTACTTC
TRBV5-1	TRBJ2-7	12	few	-	CASSTDTYEQYF	TGCGCCAGCAGCACTGACACATACGAGCAGTACTTC
TRBV10-3	TRBJ2-3	19	many	-	CAIRAQGAGKYDGTDTQYF	TGTGCCATCAGAGCTCAAGGTGCGGGAAAATACGACGGCACAGATACGCAGTATTTT
TRBV7-2	TRBJ2-3	12	many	-	CASSLEWDTQYF	TGTGCCAGCAGCTTAGAGTGGGATACGCAGTATTTT
TRBV6-4	TRBJ2-1	16	few	-	CASSDHSGRSYNEQFF	TGTGCCAGCAGTGACCACAGTGGGAGGTCCTACAATGAGCAGTTCTTC
TRBV20-1	TRBJ2-3	15	-	TRBD1	CSAREQGLSTDTQYF	TGCAGTGCTAGAGAACAGGGGCTGAGCACAGATACGCAGTATTTT
TRBV28	TRBJ1-1	13	-	-	CASSSAGRTEAFF	TGTGCCAGCAGTTCCGCAGGGAGGACTGAAGCTTTCTTT
TRBV20-1	TRBJ2-7	14	few	-	CSARDGGGSREQYF	TGCAGTGCTAGAGATGGAGGGGGCTCCCGGGAGCAGTACTTC
TRBV20-1	TRBJ2-1	16	-	TRBD2	CSARPQPSGGANEQFF	TGCAGTGCTAGGCCGCAGCCTAGCGGGGGGGCGAATGAGCAGTTCTTC
TRBV10-3	TRBJ2-2	12	many	-	CAIGLMTGELFF	TGTGCCATCGGCCTAATGACCGGGGAGCTGTTTTTT
TRBV27	TRBJ2-1	17	-	TRBD2	CASSLATSGIDYNEQFF	TGTGCCAGCAGTTTAGCCACTAGCGGGATAGATTACAATGAGCAGTTCTTC
TRBV14	TRBJ2-3	12	-	-	CASSRGTPYMNF	TGTGCCAGCAGCCGGGGGACCCCCTATATGAATTTT
TRBV6-1	TRBJ2-1	15	-	-	CASSSARFEHNEQFF	TGTGCCAGCAGCTCCGCCCGCTTCGAGCACAATGAGCAGTTCTTC
TRBV4-2	TRBJ2-3	16	few	TRBD2	CASSQVSGGPTDTQYF	TGTGCCAGCAGCCAAGTTAGCGGGGGACCCACAGATACGCAGTATTTT
TRBV27	TRBJ2-1	12	many	-	CASSLEGREQFF	TGTGCCAGCAGTTTAGAGGGCCGGGAGCAGTTCTTC
TRBV7-9	TRBJ1-4	15	few	-	CASRLDESLNEKLFF	TGTGCCAGCAGACTGGACGAAAGTCTTAATGAAAAACTGTTTTTT
TRBV9	TRBJ1-1	14	many	-	CASSVEWARTEAFF	TGTGCCAGCAGCGTAGAGTGGGCGCGTACTGAAGCTTTCTTT
TRBV6-2/TRBV6-3	TRBJ2-2	14	many	-	CASSSGQAPRWLVF	TGTGCCAGCAGTAGTGGACAAGCTCCCCGGTGGCTTGTTTTT
TRBV20-1	TRBJ2-4	15	few	-	CSALAGAGGKNIQYF	TGCAGTGCTCTTGCTGGGGCCGGGGGCAAAAACATTCAGTACTTC
TRBV4-3	TRBJ2-1	16	-	-	CASSQDAGRSYNEQFF	TGCGCCAGCAGCCAAGATGCCGGGAGATCCTACAATGAGCAGTTCTTC
TRBV20-1	TRBJ2-7	16	few	TRBD2	CSARDPGLAGVWEQYF	TGCAGTGCTAGAGATCCCGGACTAGCGGGAGTATGGGAGCAGTACTTC
TRBV29-1	TRBJ2-7	11	few	-	CSVAYPYEQYF	TGCAGCGTTGCTTATCCCTACGAGCAGTACTTC
TRBV20-1	TRBJ2-7	16	few	-	CSARGRGSLQFYEQYF	TGCAGTGCTAGGGGACGTGGGTCGTTGCAATTCTACGAGCAGTACTTC
TRBV5-4	TRBJ2-3	15	-	-	CAIPLHGQEWDTQYF	TGTGCCATCCCCCTCCATGGACAAGAATGGGATACGCAGTATTTT